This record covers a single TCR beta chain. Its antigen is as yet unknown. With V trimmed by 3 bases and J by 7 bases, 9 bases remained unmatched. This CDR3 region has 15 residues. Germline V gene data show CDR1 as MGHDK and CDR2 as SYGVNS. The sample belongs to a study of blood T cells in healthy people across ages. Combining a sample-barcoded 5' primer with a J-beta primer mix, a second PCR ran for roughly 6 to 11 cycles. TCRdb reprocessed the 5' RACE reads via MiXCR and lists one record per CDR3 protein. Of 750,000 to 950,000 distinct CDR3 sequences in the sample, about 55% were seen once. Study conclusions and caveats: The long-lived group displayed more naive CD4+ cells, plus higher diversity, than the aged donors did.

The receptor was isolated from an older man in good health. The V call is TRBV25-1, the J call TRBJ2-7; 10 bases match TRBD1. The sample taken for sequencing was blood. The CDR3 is CASSDDRGRYNEQYF. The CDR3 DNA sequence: TGTGCCAGCAGTGATGACAGGGGGCGATACAATGAGCAGTACTTC.